This paragraph covers one T cell receptor (beta chain) sequence. The antigen remains unidentified. TCRdb keeps only in-frame clones here, not all; method: immunoSEQ multiplex PCR. This sample carries 95,000 to 130,000 clones, roughly 85% of them seen once, and the ten largest clones take 3.5% to 5%. This entry belongs to a study of T cell responses to AZD1222 COVID-19 vaccine. Study-wide findings and caveats: Donor demographics were predominantly white British with a female majority; clonal diversity may be underestimated.

The CDR3 is made up of 14 amino acids. The germline CDR1 and CDR2 sequences are SGHAT and FQNNGV. The V gene end was trimmed by 2 bases and the J gene end by 4 bases; junction bases not matched to a gene: 3. The receptor was derived from an adult in good health. The sequencing used peripheral blood, collected on day 0 of MenACWY control vaccination. The rearrangement joins TRBV11-2 to TRBJ1-1; 8 nucleotides match TRBD1. The CDR3 loop is CASSLQGAVTEAFF. The CDR3 DNA sequence: TGTGCCAGCAGCTTACAGGGGGCGGTCACTGAAGCTTTCTTT.